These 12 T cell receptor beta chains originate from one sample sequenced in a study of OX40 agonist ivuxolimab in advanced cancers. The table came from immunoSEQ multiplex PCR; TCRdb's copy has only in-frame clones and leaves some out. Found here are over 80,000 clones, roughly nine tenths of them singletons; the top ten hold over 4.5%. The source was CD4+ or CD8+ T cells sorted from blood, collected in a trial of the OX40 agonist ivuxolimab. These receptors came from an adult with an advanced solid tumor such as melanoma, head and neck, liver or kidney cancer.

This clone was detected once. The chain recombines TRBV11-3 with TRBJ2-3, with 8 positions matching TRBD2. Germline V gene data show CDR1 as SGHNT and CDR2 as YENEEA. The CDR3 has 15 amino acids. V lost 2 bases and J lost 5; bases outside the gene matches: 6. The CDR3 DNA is TGTGCCAGCAGCTTAATAGCGGGGCTCGGAGATACGCAGTATTTT. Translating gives CASSLIAGLGDTQYF.

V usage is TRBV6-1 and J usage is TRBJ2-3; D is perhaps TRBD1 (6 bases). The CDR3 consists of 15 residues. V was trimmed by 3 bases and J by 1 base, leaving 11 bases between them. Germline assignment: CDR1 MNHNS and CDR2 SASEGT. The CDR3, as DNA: TGTGCCAGCAGTGACCCGGACAGTGGCACAGATACGCAGTATTTT. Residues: CASSDPDSGTDTQYF.

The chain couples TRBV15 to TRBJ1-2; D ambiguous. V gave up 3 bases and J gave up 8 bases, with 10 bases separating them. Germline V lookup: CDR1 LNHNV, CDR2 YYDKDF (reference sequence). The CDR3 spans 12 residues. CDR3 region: CATSSPLLGYTF. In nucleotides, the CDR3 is TGTGCCACCAGCAGCCCTCTACTCGGCTACACCTTC.

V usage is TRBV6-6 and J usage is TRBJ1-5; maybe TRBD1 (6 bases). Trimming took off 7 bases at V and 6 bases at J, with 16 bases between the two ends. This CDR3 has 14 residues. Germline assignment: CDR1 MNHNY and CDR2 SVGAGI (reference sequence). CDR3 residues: CASTLRGAGQPQHF. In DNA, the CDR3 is TGTGCCAGCACCTTACGGGGGGCTGGTCAGCCCCAGCATTTT.

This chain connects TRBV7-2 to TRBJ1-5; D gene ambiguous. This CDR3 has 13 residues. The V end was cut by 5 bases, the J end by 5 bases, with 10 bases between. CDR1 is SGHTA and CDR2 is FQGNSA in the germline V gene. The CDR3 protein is CASSLRQDQPQHF. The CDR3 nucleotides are TGTGCCAGCAGCCTGAGGCAAGATCAGCCCCAGCATTTT.

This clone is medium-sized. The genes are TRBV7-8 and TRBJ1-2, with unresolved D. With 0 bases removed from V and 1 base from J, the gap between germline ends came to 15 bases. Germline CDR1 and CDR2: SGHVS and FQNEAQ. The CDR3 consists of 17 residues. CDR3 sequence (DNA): TGTGCCAGCAGCTTAGCCCCTGGACTTTTCTATAACTATGGCTACACCTTC. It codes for CASSLAPGLFYNYGYTF.

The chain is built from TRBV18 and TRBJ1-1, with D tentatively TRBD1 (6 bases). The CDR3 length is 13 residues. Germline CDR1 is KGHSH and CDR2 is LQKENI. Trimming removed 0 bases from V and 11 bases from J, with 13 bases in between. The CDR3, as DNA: TGTGCCAGCTCACCACCGGACAGCCCCGGGGCTTTCTTT. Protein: CASSPPDSPGAFF.

In DNA form, the CDR3 reads TGTGCCAGCAGTCAACGACTAGCGGAGACCGGGGAGCTGTTTTTT. Translating it yields CASSQRLAETGELFF. The chain is built from TRBV6-5 and TRBJ2-2; 9 nucleotides agree with TRBD2. The CDR3 sequence is 15 residues long. With 5 bases clipped from V and 5 bases from J, the junction kept 6 bases outside the gene matches. Germline CDR1 and CDR2: MNHEY and SVGAGI.

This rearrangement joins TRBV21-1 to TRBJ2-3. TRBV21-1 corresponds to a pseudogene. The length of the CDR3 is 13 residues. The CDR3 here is CASSKVDADTQYF. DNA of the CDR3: TGTGCCAGCAGCAAAGTAGACGCAGATACGCAGTATTTT.

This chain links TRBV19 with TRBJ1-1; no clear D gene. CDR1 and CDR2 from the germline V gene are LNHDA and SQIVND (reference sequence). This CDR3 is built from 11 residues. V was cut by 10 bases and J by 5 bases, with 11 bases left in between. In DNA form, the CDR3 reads TGTGCCACCCGAGATGGGACTGAAGCTTTCTTT. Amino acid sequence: CATRDGTEAFF.

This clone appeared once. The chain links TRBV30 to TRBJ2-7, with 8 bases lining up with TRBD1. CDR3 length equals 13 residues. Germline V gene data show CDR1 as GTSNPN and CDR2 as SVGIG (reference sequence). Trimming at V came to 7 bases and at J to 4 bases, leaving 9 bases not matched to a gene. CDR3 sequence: CASTTGTGYEQYF. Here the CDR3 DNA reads TGTGCCTCAACTACCGGGACAGGATACGAGCAGTACTTC.

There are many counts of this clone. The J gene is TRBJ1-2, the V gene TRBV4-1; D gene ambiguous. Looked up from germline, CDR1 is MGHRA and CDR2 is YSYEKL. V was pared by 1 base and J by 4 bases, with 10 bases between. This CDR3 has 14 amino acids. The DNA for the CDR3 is TGCGCCAGCAGCCAAGTTGGGAAGGGCTATGGCTACACCTTC. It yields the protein CASSQVGKGYGYTF.